This TCR beta chain was profiled in a study of T cell responses to AZD1222 COVID-19 vaccine. The germline V gene encodes CDR1 KGHDR and CDR2 SFDVKD. This CDR3 has 13 residues. Trimming took off 1 base at V and 7 bases at J, with 7 bases between the two ends. The protocol was immunoSEQ multiplex PCR, while the TCRdb copy is restricted to in-frame clones and leaves out a portion. The data hold about 130,000 clones, with nearly 90% observed a single time. The chain joins TRBV24-1 to TRBJ2-1; D unresolved. Sample: peripheral blood, taken 28 days after the second AZD1222 dose. This clonotype was sampled from an adult who received the AZD1222 COVID-19 vaccine. CDR3 residues: CATSDFPQNEQFF. CDR3 DNA: TGTGCCACCAGTGATTTTCCGCAGAATGAGCAGTTCTTC.